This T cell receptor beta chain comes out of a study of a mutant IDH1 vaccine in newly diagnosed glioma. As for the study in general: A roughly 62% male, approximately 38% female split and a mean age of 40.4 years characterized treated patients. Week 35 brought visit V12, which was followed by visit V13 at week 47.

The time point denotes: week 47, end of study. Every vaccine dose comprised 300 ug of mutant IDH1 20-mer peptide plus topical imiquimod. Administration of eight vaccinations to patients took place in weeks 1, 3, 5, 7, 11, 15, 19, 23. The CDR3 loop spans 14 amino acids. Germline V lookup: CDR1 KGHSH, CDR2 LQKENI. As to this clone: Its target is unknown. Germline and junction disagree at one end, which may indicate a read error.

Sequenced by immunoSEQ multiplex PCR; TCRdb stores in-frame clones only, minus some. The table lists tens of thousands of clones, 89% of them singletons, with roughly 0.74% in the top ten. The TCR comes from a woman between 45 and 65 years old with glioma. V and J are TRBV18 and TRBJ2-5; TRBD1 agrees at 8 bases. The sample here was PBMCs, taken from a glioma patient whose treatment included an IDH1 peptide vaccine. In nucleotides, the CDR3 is TGTGCCAGCTCTTACCTGGACAGGGAAGGGACCAAGTACTTC. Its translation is CASSYLDREGTKYF.